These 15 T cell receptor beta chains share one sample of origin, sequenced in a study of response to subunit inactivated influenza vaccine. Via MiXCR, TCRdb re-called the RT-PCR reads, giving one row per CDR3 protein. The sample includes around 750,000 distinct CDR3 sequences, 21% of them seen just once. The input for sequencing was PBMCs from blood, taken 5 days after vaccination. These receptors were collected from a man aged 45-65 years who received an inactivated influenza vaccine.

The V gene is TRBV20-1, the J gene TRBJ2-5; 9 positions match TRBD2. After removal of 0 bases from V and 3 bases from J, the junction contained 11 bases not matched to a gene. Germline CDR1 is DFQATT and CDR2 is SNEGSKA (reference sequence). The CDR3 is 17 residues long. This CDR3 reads CSARDWREGRVKETQYF. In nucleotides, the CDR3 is TGCAGTGCTAGAGATTGGCGGGAGGGCAGAGTTAAAGAGACCCAGTACTTC.

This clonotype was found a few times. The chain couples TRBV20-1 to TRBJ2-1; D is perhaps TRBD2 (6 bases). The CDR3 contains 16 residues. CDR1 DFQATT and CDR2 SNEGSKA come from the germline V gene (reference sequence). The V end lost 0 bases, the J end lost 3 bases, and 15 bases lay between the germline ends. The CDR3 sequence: CSARDSGTWNYNEQFF. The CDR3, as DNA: TGCAGTGCTAGAGATTCAGGGACTTGGAACTACAATGAGCAGTTCTTC.

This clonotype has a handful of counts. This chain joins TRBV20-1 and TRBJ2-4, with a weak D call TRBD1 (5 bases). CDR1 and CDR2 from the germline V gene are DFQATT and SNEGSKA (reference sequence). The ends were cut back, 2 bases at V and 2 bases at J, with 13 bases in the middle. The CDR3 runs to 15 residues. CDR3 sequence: CSARLGRVPKNIQYF. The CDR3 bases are TGCAGTGCTAGATTGGGCAGGGTCCCCAAAAACATTCAGTACTTC.

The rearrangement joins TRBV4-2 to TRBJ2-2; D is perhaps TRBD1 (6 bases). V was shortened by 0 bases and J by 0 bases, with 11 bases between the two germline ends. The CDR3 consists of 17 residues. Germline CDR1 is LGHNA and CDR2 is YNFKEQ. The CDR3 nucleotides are TGTGCCAGCAGCCAAGAAGGTGGGGGCGCGAACACCGGGGAGCTGTTTTTT. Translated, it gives CASSQEGGGANTGELFF.

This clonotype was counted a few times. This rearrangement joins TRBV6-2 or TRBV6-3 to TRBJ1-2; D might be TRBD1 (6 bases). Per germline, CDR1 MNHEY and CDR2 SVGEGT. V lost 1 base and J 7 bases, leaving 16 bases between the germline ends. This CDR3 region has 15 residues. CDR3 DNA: TGTGCCAGCAGTTACTGGGGGCGCAATCCCGTTGGCTACACCTTC. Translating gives CASSYWGRNPVGYTF.

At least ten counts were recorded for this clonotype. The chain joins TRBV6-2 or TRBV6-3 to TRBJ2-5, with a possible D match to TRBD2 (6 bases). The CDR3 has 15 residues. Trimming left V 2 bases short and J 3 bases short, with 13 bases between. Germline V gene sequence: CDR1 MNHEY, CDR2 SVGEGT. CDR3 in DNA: TGTGCCAGCAGTTACATACACGGAGGGAAAGAGACCCAGTACTTC. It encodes CASSYIHGGKETQYF.

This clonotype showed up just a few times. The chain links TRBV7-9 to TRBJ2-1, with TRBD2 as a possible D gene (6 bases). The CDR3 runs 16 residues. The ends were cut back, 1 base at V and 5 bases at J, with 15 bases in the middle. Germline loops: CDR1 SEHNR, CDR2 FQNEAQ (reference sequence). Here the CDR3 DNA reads TGTGCCAGCAGCTTAGTTGGCGGGGTGAGGGACAATGAGCAGTTCTTC. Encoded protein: CASSLVGGVRDNEQFF. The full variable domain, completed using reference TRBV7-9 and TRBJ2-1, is DTGVSQNPRHKITKRGQNVTFRCDPISEHNRLYWYRQTLGQGPEFLTYFQNEAQLEKSRLLSDRFSAERPKGSFSTLEIQRTEQGDSAMYLCASSLVGGVRDNEQFFGPGTRLTVL.

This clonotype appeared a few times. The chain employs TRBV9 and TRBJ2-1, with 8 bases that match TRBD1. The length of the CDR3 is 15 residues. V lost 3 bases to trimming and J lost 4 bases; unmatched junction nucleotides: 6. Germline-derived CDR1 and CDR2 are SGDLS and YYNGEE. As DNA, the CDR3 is TGTGCCAGCAGCGCGGAGGACAGGGCATACAATGAGCAGTTCTTC. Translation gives CASSAEDRAYNEQFF.

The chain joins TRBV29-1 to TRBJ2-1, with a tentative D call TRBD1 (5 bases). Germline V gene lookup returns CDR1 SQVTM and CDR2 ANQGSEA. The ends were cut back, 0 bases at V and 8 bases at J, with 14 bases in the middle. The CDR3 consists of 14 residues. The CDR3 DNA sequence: TGCAGCGTTGAAGATCGGCGCAGGGAATATGAGCAGTTCTTC. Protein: CSVEDRRREYEQFF.

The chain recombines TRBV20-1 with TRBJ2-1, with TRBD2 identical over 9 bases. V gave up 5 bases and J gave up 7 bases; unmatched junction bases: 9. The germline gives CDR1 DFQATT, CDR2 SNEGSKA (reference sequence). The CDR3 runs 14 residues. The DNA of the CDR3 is TGCAGTGCTCCCCTGGGAGCGGGGGGAAATGAGCAGTTCTTC. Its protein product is CSAPLGAGGNEQFF.

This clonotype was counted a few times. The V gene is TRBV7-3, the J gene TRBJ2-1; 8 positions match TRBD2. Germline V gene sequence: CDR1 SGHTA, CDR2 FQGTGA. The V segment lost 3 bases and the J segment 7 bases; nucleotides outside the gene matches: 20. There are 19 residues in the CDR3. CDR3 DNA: TGTGCCAGCAGCTTGACAGGCTCGGTTTTCGGGAGGGCCCTAAATGAGCAGTTCTTC. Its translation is CASSLTGSVFGRALNEQFF. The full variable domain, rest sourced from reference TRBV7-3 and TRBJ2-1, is GAGVSQTPSNKVTEKGKYVELRCDPISGHTALYWYRQSLGQGPEFLIYFQGTGAADDSGLPNDRFFAVRPEGSVSTLKIQRTERGDSAVYLCASSLTGSVFGRALNEQFFGPGTRLTVL.

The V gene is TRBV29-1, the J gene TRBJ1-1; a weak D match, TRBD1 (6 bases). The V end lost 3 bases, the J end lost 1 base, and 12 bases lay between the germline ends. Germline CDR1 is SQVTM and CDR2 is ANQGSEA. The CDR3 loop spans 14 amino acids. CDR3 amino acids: CSVDWGGPNTEAFF. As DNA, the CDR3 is TGCAGCGTTGACTGGGGGGGCCCGAACACTGAAGCTTTCTTT.

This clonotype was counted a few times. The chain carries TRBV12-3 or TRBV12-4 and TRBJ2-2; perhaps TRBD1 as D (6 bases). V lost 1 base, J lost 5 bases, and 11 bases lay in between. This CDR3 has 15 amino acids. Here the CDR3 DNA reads TGTGCCAGCAGTTTAGGTGCAGGGGAGACCGGGGAGCTGTTTTTT. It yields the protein CASSLGAGETGELFF.

The CDR3 loop is CASLRRTSGTLYNEQFF. For the CDR3, the DNA is TGTGCCAGTTTAAGGAGGACTAGCGGGACCCTCTACAATGAGCAGTTCTTC. The rearrangement links TRBV6-1 to TRBJ2-1, with 12 bases aligning to TRBD2. Trimming took 9 bases from V and 3 from J; bases not matched to a gene: 12. CDR1 and CDR2 (germline): MNHNS, SASEGT. The CDR3 spans 17 residues.

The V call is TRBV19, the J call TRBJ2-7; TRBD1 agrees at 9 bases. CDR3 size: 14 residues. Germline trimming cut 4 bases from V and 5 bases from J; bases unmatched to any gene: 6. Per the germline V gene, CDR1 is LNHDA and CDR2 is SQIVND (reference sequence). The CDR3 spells CASSKDRGSDEQYF. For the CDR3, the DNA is TGTGCCAGTAGTAAGGACAGGGGAAGTGACGAGCAGTACTTC.